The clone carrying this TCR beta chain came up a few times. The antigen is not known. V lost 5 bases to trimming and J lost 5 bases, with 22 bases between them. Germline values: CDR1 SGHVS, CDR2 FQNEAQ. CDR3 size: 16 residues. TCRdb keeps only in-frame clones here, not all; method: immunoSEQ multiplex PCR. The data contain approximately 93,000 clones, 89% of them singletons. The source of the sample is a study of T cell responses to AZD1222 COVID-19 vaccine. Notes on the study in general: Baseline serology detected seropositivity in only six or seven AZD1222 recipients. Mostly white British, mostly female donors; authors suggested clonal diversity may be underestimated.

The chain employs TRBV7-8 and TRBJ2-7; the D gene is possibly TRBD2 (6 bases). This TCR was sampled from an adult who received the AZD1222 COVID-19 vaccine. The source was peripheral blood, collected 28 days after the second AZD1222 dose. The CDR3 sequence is CASSASLLGTSDEQYF. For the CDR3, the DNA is TGTGCCAGCAGCGCAAGCCTACTCGGGACTTCCGACGAGCAGTACTTC.